The entry below gives a single TCR beta chain sequence along with its context. Using immunoSEQ multiplex PCR, the repertoire was profiled, and TCRdb retains in-frame clones only, with some absent. The sample lists about 200,000 clones; more than 70% were seen once. The entry originates in a study of blood T cell repertoires in COVID-19. The V gene lost 0 bases and the J gene lost 5 bases, with 7 bases spanning the gap. The germline CDR1 and CDR2 sequences are ENHRY and SYGVKD. The CDR3 runs to 13 residues. The source is a person aged 70 to 80 with COVID-19, enrolled during active disease. The rearrangement joins TRBV10-3 to TRBJ1-1, with D tentatively TRBD1 (5 bases). The specimen was peripheral blood. DNA for the CDR3: TGTGCCATCAGTGAGTCGAAGGGGACTGAAGCTTTCTTT. It is translated as CAISESKGTEAFF.